This is a list of T cell receptor beta chains from one sample in a study of T-cell memory formation after mild COVID-19. A single record per CDR3 protein comes from TCRdb applying MiXCR to the 5' RACE reads. The sample lists 470,000 or so distinct CDR3 sequences; roughly 20% were seen once. The sequenced material came from PBMCs or a T cell subset sorted from them (not recorded which). These receptors were obtained from an adult woman who had mild COVID-19 (a few samples of this study predate the infection). Cell type and time point are not known. The CDR3 runs from the conserved cysteine through the conserved F or W. The D gene is left open where the match is weak. The listing skips clone size in some rows; elsewhere it reads once, few, many or a size class.

len | d_gene | j_gene | abundance | v_gene | CDR3aa | CDR3nt
14 | - | TRBJ2-3 | - | TRBV7-3 | CASSLGASHDTQYF | TGTGCCAGCAGCTTGGGTGCCTCACATGATACGCAGTATTTT
11 | - | TRBJ1-2 | many | TRBV7-2 | CASSSNYGYTF | TGTGCCAGCAGCTCTAACTATGGCTACACCTTC
16 | TRBD1 | TRBJ1-2 | few | TRBV15 | CATSRTLTGVDYGYTF | TGTGCCACCAGCAGGACCCTGACAGGGGTAGACTATGGCTACACCTTC
14 | - | TRBJ1-2 | once | TRBV2 | CASSERGGQNGYTF | TGTGCCAGCAGTGAACGGGGAGGGCAGAATGGCTACACCTTC
14 | - | TRBJ1-2 | - | TRBV27 | CASSLSSGFLGYTF | TGTGCCAGCAGTTTATCATCAGGTTTCCTGGGCTACACCTTC
13 | TRBD1 | TRBJ1-1 | - | TRBV6-5 | CASSTRDRLDAFF | TGTGCCAGCAGTACCCGGGACAGGTTGGATGCTTTCTTT
15 | TRBD1 | TRBJ2-7 | few | TRBV5-1 | CASHQGQANSYEQYF | TGCGCCAGCCATCAAGGACAGGCGAATTCCTACGAGCAGTACTTC
13 | - | TRBJ2-5 | once | TRBV24-1 | CATSDSAVGTQYF | TGTGCCACCAGTGATTCCGCCGTGGGGACCCAGTACTTC
15 | TRBD2 | TRBJ2-5 | few | TRBV10-3 | CAISELAGGGETQYF | TGTGCCATCAGTGAGCTAGCGGGAGGCGGAGAGACCCAGTACTTC
13 | TRBD1 | TRBJ2-7 | - | TRBV11-2 | CASSRQGTGEQYF | TGTGCCAGCAGCCGACAGGGGACGGGCGAGCAGTACTTC